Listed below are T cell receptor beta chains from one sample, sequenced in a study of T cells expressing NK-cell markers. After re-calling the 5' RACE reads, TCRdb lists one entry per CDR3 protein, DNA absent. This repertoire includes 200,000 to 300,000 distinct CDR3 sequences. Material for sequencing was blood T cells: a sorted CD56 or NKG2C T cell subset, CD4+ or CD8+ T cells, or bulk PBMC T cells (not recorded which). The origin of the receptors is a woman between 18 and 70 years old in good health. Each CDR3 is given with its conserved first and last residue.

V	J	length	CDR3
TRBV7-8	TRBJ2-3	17	CASSSKGAVRPRDTQYF
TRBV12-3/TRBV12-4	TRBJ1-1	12	CASRTPGGEAFF
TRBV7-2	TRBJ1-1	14	CASSSRGIITEAFF
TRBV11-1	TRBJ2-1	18	CASSGTSGKMSSYNEQFF
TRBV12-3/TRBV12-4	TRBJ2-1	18	CASKNNLKGGTSYNEQFF
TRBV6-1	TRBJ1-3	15	CASSTPGGSGNTIYF
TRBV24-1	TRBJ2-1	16	CATSDLDGKDRNEQFF
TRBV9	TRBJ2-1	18	CASSRGGTSGRWANEQFF
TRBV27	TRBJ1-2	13	CASSLGENYGYTF
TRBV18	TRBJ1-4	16	CASSPGLGPTNEKLFF
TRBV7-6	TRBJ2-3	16	CASSLGDRIVTDTQYF
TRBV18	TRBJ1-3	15	CASSPGVFSGNTIYF
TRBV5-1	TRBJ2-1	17	CASSLGLAVSSYNEQFF
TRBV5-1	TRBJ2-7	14	CASSQRTGTYEQYF
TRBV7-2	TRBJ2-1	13	CASSLASLNEQFF
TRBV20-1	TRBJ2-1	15	CSARVRDRESNEQFF
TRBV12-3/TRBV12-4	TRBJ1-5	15	CASRWGQGGDQPQHF
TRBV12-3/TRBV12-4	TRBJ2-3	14	CASKTREGADTQYF
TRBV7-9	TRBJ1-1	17	CASSLYNQGALNTEAFF
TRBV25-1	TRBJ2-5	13	CASSERDTGQQYF
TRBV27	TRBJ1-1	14	CASSLVGQGTEAFF
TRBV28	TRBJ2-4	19	CASSLRTSGSDLAKNIQYF
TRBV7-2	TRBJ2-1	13	CASHHGSYNEQFF
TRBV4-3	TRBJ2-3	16	CASSQGASGPTDTQYF
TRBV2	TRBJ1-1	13	CASSTGFGTEAFF
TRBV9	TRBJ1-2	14	CASSVGDRAYGYTF
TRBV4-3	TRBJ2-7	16	CASSRIWPQKIDEQYF
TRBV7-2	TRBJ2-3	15	CASSFGTSGGYAQYF
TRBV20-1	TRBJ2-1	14	CSATGPSSYNEQFF
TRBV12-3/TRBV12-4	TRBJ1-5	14	CASSPGAGNQPQHF
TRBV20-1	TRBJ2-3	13	CSASQWVTDTQYF
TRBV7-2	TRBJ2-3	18	CASSLVLAGGPGTDTQYF
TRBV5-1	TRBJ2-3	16	CASSLGLAGAGDTQYF
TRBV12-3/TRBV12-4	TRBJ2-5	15	CASTLGDHEVETQYF
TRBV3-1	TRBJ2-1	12	CASSHLGDEQFF
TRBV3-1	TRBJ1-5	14	CASSQETGHQPQHF
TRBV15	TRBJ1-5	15	CATSRDFLGNQPQHF